The 20 T cell receptor beta chains listed next were all sequenced from one sample in a study of blood T cell repertoires in COVID-19. Generated by immunoSEQ multiplex PCR, the TCRdb table keeps only in-frame clones and is missing some. The data hold tens of thousands of clones, with approximately 82% observed a single time. Specimen: peripheral blood. Every receptor here comes from an elderly woman with acute or convalescent COVID-19.

This chain connects TRBV27 to TRBJ1-4; 10 nucleotides align to TRBD1. The CDR3 covers 15 residues. V gave up 5 bases and J gave up 8 bases; unmatched junction bases: 8. Germline CDR1 is MNHEY and CDR2 is SMNVEV (reference sequence). The CDR3 loop reads CASSNLGTGDEKLFF. The CDR3 nucleotides read TGTGCCAGCAGTAATTTGGGGACAGGGGACGAAAAACTGTTTTTT. Based on the CDR3 plus reference TRBV27 and TRBJ1-4, the full variable domain is EAQVTQNPRYLITVTGKKLTVTCSQNMNHEYMSWYRQDPGLGLRQIYYSMNVEVTDKGDVPEGYKVSRKEKRNFPLILESPSPNQTSLYFCASSNLGTGDEKLFFGSGTQLSVL.

This sequence joins TRBV15 and TRBJ2-1; D is perhaps TRBD2 (7 bases). In germline, CDR1 is LNHNV, CDR2 YYDKDF (reference sequence). The CDR3 is 15 residues long. V lost 2 bases, J lost 4 bases, and 12 bases lay in between. The chain's CDR3 is CATSRRAGAYNEQFF. The CDR3 nucleotides are TGTGCCACCAGCAGACGGGCGGGGGCATACAATGAGCAGTTCTTC.

This clone has just a few counts. The chain uses TRBV4-3 and TRBJ1-1, with D perhaps matching TRBD1 (5 bases). The V gene lost 0 bases and the J gene lost 0 bases, with 8 bases spanning the gap. Germline loops: CDR1 LGHNA, CDR2 YSLEER. The CDR3 covers 15 residues. CDR3 bases: TGCGCCAGCAGCCAAGAGGGGCACGTGAACACTGAAGCTTTCTTT. This codes for CASSQEGHVNTEAFF.

This chain uses TRBV19 with TRBJ1-5; 7 bases are a match to TRBD1. J lost 4 bases, V lost 4 bases, and 7 bases had no gene match. In germline, CDR1 is LNHDA, CDR2 SQIVND (reference sequence). This CDR3 is built from 15 residues. The DNA for the CDR3 is TGTGCCAGTAGTAAAGAGACAGGGACAAATCAGCCCCAGCATTTT. It is translated as CASSKETGTNQPQHF.

The rearrangement joins TRBV18 to TRBJ1-6; 8 nucleotides align to TRBD1. The CDR3 loop spans 19 amino acids. Per germline, CDR1 KGHSH and CDR2 LQKENI. V lost 2 bases and J lost 1; bases outside the gene matches: 10. The CDR3 DNA follows: TGTGCCAGCTCACCAGGACAGGGAGGGGGATGGTCCTATAATTCACCCCTCCACTTT. Translated: CASSPGQGGGWSYNSPLHF.

The rearrangement uses TRBV3-1 (or the pseudogene TRBV3-2) and TRBJ1-5; D is unresolved. V was clipped by 4 bases and J by 3 bases, with 13 bases between them. This CDR3 has 15 amino acids. From germline, CDR1 is LGHDT and CDR2 YNNKEL (reference sequence). CDR3 protein: CASSLSGGINQPQHF. CDR3 nucleotides: TGTGCCAGCAGCCTGTCAGGAGGGATCAATCAGCCCCAGCATTTT.

CDR3 bases: TGTGCCAGCTCACCACGTGCAGGGCTGAGCTCTGGAAACACCATATATTTT. Its translation: CASSPRAGLSSGNTIYF. This sequence joins TRBV18 and TRBJ1-3; TRBD1 might be the D (5 bases). Germline V gene sequence: CDR1 KGHSH, CDR2 LQKENI. This CDR3 region has 17 residues. V was trimmed by 1 base and J by 0 bases, leaving 13 bases between them.

This clone was seen just once. This chain uses TRBV6-5 with TRBJ1-1; D may be TRBD1 (5 bases). From germline, CDR1 is MNHEY and CDR2 SVGAGI. V lost 8 bases and J 5 bases, leaving 15 bases between the germline ends. This CDR3 is built from 13 residues. CDR3 region: CASGRQGSTEAFF. CDR3 nucleotides: TGTGCCAGCGGTCGGCAGGGTAGTACTGAAGCTTTCTTT.

The chain is built from TRBV28 and TRBJ1-5; D unclear. V was shortened by 6 bases and J by 1 base, with 10 bases between the two germline ends. The CDR3 runs 14 residues. Germline loops: CDR1 MDHEN, CDR2 SYDVKM. CDR3 amino acids: CASRRGLSNQPQHF. Written as DNA, the CDR3 is TGTGCCAGCAGGCGGGGTCTAAGCAATCAGCCCCAGCATTTT.

This chain links TRBV9 with TRBJ2-7; 10 nucleotides match TRBD1. Germline V CDR1 and CDR2: SGDLS, YYNGEE. This CDR3 region has 16 residues. The trim removed 2 bases at V and 7 bases at J, leaving 12 bases unmatched. CDR3 loop: CASSVTTGQGTAEQYF. For the CDR3, the DNA is TGTGCCAGCAGCGTGACGACGGGACAGGGGACTGCGGAGCAGTACTTC.

This chain uses TRBV19 with TRBJ1-6, with D hard to call. With 1 base removed from V and 8 bases from J, the gap between germline ends came to 6 bases. The CDR3 is made up of 13 amino acids. Germline V gives CDR1 LNHDA, CDR2 SQIVND (reference sequence). The CDR3 DNA reads TGTGCCAGTAGTATAGGTCCCGATTCACCCCTCCACTTT. Translating gives CASSIGPDSPLHF.

This clone has only a few counts. The V gene is TRBV4-1, the J gene TRBJ2-3; tentative D call: TRBD1 (6 bases). Germline V CDR1 and CDR2: MGHRA, YSYEKL. The CDR3 contains 12 residues. V lost 11 bases to trimming and J lost 6 bases, with 15 bases between them. The CDR3 nucleotides are TGCGCCTCCAAGGGGGACGCGGATACGCAGTATTTT. It codes for CASKGDADTQYF.

The chain recombines TRBV4-2 with TRBJ2-7; 12 bases are shared with TRBD2. The CDR3 covers 16 residues. V was clipped by 0 bases and J by 2 bases; unmatched bases: 2. Germline CDR1 and CDR2: LGHNA and YNFKEQ. The CDR3 here is CASSQELAGGAYEQYF. CDR3 in DNA: TGTGCCAGCAGCCAAGAACTAGCGGGGGGAGCCTACGAGCAGTACTTC.

CDR3 coding DNA: TGCGCCACGGCGAGGAGGACAGGGACCCACGAGCAGTACTTC. As protein: CATARRTGTHEQYF. The chain is built from TRBV10-1 and TRBJ2-7, with 8 bases matching TRBD1. In germline, CDR1 is WNHNN, CDR2 SYGVQD (reference sequence). The CDR3 is 14 residues long. V lost 10 bases, J lost 5 bases, and 13 bases stayed unmatched.

The V gene is TRBV7-2, the J gene TRBJ2-3; no definite D call. Germline CDR1 reads SGHTA; CDR2 reads FQGNSA. This CDR3 has 13 amino acids. The V end was cut by 1 base, the J end by 6 bases, with 8 bases between. For the CDR3, the DNA is TGTGCCAGCAGCTTAGTGCGGAAGGATACGCAGTATTTT. Translated: CASSLVRKDTQYF.

The chain is built from TRBV5-1 and TRBJ2-5, with TRBD2 matching 11 bases. The J segment lost 5 bases and the V segment lost 4 bases, leaving 10 bases of the junction unmatched. This CDR3 spans 16 amino acids. The germline V gene encodes CDR1 SGHRS and CDR2 YFSETQ. The CDR3 region is CASSLRLAGPSETQYF. CDR3 in DNA: TGCGCCAGCAGCCTAAGACTAGCGGGGCCCAGCGAGACCCAGTACTTC.

As to this clone: The same CDR3 can be traced to other DNA sequences in this sample. The chain carries TRBV15 and TRBJ1-6, with 7 bases that match TRBD1. Trimming at V came to 0 bases and at J to 8 bases, leaving 4 bases not matched to a gene. Germline V gene lookup returns CDR1 LNHNV and CDR2 YYDKDF (reference sequence). The CDR3 extends over 15 amino acids. The CDR3 DNA sequence: TGTGCCACCAGCAGAGATAGGGGACAGCATTCACCCCTCCACTTT. Translating it yields CATSRDRGQHSPLHF.

Only a few counts were recorded for this clone. J is TRBJ2-2 and V is TRBV28; 10 bases are a match to TRBD1. After removal of 1 base from V and 6 bases from J, the junction contained 5 bases not matched to a gene. Germline V lookup: CDR1 MDHEN, CDR2 SYDVKM. The CDR3 is made up of 16 amino acids. The CDR3 sequence: CASSLYRDRGPGELFF. DNA of the CDR3: TGTGCCAGCAGTTTATATCGGGACAGGGGCCCCGGGGAGCTGTTTTTT.

The chain has TRBV28 and TRBJ1-4; 10 nucleotides match TRBD1. Germline values: CDR1 MDHEN, CDR2 SYDVKM. V lost 8 bases, J lost 5 bases, and 5 bases stayed unmatched. The CDR3 runs 14 residues. CDR3: CASGGGQGNEKLFF. The CDR3 DNA sequence: TGTGCCAGCGGGGGGGGACAGGGGAATGAAAAACTGTTTTTT.

This clone has just a few counts. The chain recombines TRBV5-1 with TRBJ1-1; D is perhaps TRBD1 (5 bases). CDR1 is SGHRS, CDR2 YFSETQ, per germline. Trimming cost V 4 bases and J 1 base, with 14 bases left between them. The CDR3 covers 15 residues. CDR3 coding DNA: TGCGCCAGCAGCACCTCTGGGGGGAGGAACACTGAAGCTTTCTTT. This translates into CASSTSGGRNTEAFF.